This is a list of T cell receptor beta chains from one sample in a study of a mutant IDH1 vaccine in newly diagnosed glioma. These receptors lack a known antigen. Using immunoSEQ multiplex PCR, the repertoire was profiled, and TCRdb retains in-frame clones only, with some absent. Here the sample spans 25,000 to 30,000 clones, about 89% being singletons. The sequences come from PBMCs, collected from a glioma patient whose treatment included an IDH1 peptide vaccine. These receptors all come from a man aged 18 to 29 with glioma. Each CDR3 is given with its conserved first and last residue. Fields, in order: CDR3 protein, V gene, J gene.

CASSYEPQGTEAFF	TRBV6-5	TRBJ1-1
CASSREGAGANVLTF	TRBV28	TRBJ2-6
CASSRQGGTEAFF	TRBV2	TRBJ1-1
CAGGAGGYGYTF	TRBV30	TRBJ1-2
CASRLAGSYEQYF	TRBV27	TRBJ2-7
CASSSGTANTEAFF	TRBV5-6	TRBJ1-1
CASSQGRGGYTF	TRBV4-3	TRBJ1-2
CASSVERAGINTGELFF	TRBV9	TRBJ2-2
CASSTGDAPEAFF	TRBV25-1	TRBJ1-1
CASSVEGSSNQPQHF	TRBV9	TRBJ1-5
CASSIRDKKSNQPQHF	TRBV19	TRBJ1-5
CASSVGTRGYEQYF	TRBV13	TRBJ2-7
CASSPPSYTGELFF	TRBV28	TRBJ2-2
CASSSMYSNQPQHF	TRBV7-9	TRBJ1-5
CASAFSLAGGEQYF	TRBV5-1	TRBJ2-7
CASSPGTGAPNTEAFF	TRBV18	TRBJ1-1
CAISGQGRLRGTEAFF	TRBV10-3	TRBJ1-1
CASSRQGNQPQHF	TRBV6-1	TRBJ1-5
CASSFIVTGANVLTF	TRBV5-6	TRBJ2-6
CAWSRGSNQPQHF	TRBV30	TRBJ1-5
CASSLGGQWKNQPQHF	TRBV11-2	TRBJ1-5
CASSRDSGAGANVLTF	TRBV5-1	TRBJ2-6
CASSLAPAGGKVF	TRBV7-2	TRBJ2-1
CASSRGTSGRSETQYF	TRBV4-3	TRBJ2-5
CASSETGSGGEQFF	TRBV9	TRBJ2-1
CASSLPGHTEAFF	TRBV7-8	TRBJ1-1
CASSQDSQNEKLFF	TRBV4-3	TRBJ1-4
CASSPDRQGPGNTIYF	TRBV7-8	TRBJ1-3
CSVEDPGTGSHNYGYTF	TRBV29-1	TRBJ1-2
CSVVSGRGEQYF	TRBV29-1	TRBJ2-7
CASISQQGAEAFF	TRBV2	TRBJ1-1
CASSYSGEGTEAFF	TRBV6-5	TRBJ1-1
CASSEWGSRGTQYF	TRBV6-1	TRBJ2-5
CATSRDWALRGGEQPQHF	TRBV15	TRBJ1-5
CASSLGQMGYGYTF	TRBV2	TRBJ1-2
CASSYTASWDYEQYF	TRBV6-6	TRBJ2-7
CAISEKGLAGIEQYF	TRBV10-3	TRBJ2-7
CASSISHSGANVLTF	TRBV6-5	TRBJ2-6
CASRDRGGGNQPQHF	TRBV2	TRBJ1-5
CAGRDRGPGEQFF	TRBV2	TRBJ2-1
CSAVQGAGFQGGYTF	TRBV29-1	TRBJ1-2